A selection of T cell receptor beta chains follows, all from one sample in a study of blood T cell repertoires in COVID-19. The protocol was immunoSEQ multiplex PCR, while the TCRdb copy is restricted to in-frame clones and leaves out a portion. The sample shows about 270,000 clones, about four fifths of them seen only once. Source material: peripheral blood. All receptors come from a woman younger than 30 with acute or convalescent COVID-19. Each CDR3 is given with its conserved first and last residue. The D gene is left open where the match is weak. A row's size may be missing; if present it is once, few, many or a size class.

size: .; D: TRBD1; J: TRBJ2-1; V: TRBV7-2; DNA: TGTGCCAGCAGCTTAGACCTTCTTACAGGGGGAGTCTACAATGAGCAGTTCTTC; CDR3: CASSLDLLTGGVYNEQFF
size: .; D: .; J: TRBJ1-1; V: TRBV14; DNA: TGTGCCAGCAGCCAACCTACGACAGGACGAAACACTGAAGCTTTCTTT; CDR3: CASSQPTTGRNTEAFF
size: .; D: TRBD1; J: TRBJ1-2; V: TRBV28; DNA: TGTGCCAGCAGCCGACCCGGGACAGGGACGAACTATGGCTACACCTTC; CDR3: CASSRPGTGTNYGYTF
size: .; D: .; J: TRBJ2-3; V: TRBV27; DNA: TGTGCCAGCAGTTTCCAATCCGGGGCAGATACGCAGTATTTT; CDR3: CASSFQSGADTQYF
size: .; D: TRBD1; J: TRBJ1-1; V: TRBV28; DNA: TGTGCCAGCAGGGGCGCCGGGACAGGGAGTACTGAAGCTTTCTTT; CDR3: CASRGAGTGSTEAFF
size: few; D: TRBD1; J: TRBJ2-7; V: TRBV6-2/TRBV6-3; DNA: TGTGCCAGCAGTTACTCCGGAACCAGACAGGGGGCGGGCTCCTACGAGCAGTACTTC; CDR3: CASSYSGTRQGAGSYEQYF
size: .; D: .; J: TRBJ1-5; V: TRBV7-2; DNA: TGTGCCAGCAGCTCCTCCTCCAGGGAGGGTCAGCCCCAGCATTTT; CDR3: CASSSSSREGQPQHF
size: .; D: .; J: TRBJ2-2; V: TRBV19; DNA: TGTGCCAGTAGTATGGGACTTTACACCGGGGAGCTGTTTTTT; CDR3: CASSMGLYTGELFF
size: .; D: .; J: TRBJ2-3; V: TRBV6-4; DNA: TGTGCCAGCAGTGGGGACTCCACAGATACGCAGTATTTT; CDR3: CASSGDSTDTQYF
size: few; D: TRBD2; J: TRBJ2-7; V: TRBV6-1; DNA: TGTGCCAGCAGTGAAGGGGTAGCGGGAAGTAACGAGCAGTACTTC; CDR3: CASSEGVAGSNEQYF
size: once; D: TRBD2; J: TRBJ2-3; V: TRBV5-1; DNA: TGCGCCAGCAGCTTGACCGGGACTAGCGACGAGACGCAGTATTTT; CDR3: CASSLTGTSDETQYF
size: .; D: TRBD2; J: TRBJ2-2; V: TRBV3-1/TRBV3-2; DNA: TGTGCCAGCAGCCCGGGACTAGCGGCGGGGGAAGACACCGGGGAGCTGTTTTTT; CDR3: CASSPGLAAGEDTGELFF
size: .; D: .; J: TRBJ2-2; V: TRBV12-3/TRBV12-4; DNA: TGTGCCAGCAGCCCAGCGAACACCGGGGAGCTGTTTTTT; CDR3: CASSPANTGELFF
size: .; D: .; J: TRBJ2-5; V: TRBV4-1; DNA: TGCGCCAGCAGCCAAGGGGGGAGGCCTGGGGGAGAGACCCAGTACTTC; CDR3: CASSQGGRPGGETQYF
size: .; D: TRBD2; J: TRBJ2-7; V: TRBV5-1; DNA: TGCGCCAGCAGCGGGGGGATGCCGGGACTAGCGGGAGGGTCGAACGAGCAGTACTTC; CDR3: CASSGGMPGLAGGSNEQYF
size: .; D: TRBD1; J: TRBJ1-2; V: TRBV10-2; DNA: TGCGCCAGCAGGGAACAGGGGAATAGTGGCTACACCTTC; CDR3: CASREQGNSGYTF
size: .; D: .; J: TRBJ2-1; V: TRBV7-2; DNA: TGTGCCAGCAGCTTAGTCCCCGACAATGAGCAGTTCTTC; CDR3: CASSLVPDNEQFF
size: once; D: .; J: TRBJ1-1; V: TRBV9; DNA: TGTGCCAGCAGCGACATACCCAACACTGAAGCTTTCTTT; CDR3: CASSDIPNTEAFF
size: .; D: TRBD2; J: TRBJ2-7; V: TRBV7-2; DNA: TGTGCCAGCAGCCCGTGGGGACTAGCAGGCGAGCAGTACTTC; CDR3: CASSPWGLAGEQYF
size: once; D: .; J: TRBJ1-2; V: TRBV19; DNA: TGTGCCAGTACCCGCACGACAGCTAACTATGGCTACACCTTC; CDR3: CASTRTTANYGYTF
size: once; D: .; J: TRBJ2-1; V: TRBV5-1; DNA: TGCGCCAGCAGCTTGCAAAATTACAATGAGCAGTTCTTC; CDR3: CASSLQNYNEQFF
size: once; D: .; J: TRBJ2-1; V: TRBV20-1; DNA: TGCAGTGTCGGGTGGAATGAGCAGTTCTTC; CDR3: CSVGWNEQFF
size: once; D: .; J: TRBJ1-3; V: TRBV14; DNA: TGTGCCAGCAGCCAAGATCGACATCGCCGGGAAACTGGAAACACCATATATTTT; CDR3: CASSQDRHRRETGNTIYF
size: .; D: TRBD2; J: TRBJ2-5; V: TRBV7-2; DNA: TGTGCCAGCAGCTTTTTGACTAGCGGGAGTTATGAGACCCAGTACTTC; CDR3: CASSFLTSGSYETQYF
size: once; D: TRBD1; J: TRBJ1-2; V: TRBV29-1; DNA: TGCAGCGTTGAAGATCCACAGGGGGTTGGCTACACCTTC; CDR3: CSVEDPQGVGYTF
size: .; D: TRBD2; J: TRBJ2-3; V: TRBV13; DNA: TGTGCCAGCAGCCAGGGACTAGCGCCAGCTAGCACAGATACGCAGTATTTT; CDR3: CASSQGLAPASTDTQYF
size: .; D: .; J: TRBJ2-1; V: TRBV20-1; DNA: TGCAGTGCTGGCGGGATAGTTGAGCAGTTCTTC; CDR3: CSAGGIVEQFF
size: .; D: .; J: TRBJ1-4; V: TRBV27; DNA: TGTGCCAGCAGTCCCGCCAACTATGGGGGCGCCGGAAAACTGTTTTTT; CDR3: CASSPANYGGAGKLFF
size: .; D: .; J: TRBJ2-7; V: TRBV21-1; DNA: TGTGCCAGCAGCAAAGACGTGCGCCTAGACTCCTACGAGCAGTACTTC; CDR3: CASSKDVRLDSYEQYF
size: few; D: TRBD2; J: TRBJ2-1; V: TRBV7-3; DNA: TGTGCCAGCAGCGATGGGACTAGGAGACCCAATGAGCAGTTCTTC; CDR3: CASSDGTRRPNEQFF
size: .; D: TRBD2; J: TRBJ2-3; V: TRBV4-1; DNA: TGCGCCAGCAGCCAACTCAAACCGGGACTAGCGGGAGGCCCTCTCACAGATACGCAGTATTTT; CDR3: CASSQLKPGLAGGPLTDTQYF
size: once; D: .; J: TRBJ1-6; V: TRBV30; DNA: TGTGCCTGGACAGTACTCGGGAGAGTCAATTCACCCCTCCACTTT; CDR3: CAWTVLGRVNSPLHF
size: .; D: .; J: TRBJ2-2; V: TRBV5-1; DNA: TGCGCCAGCATGAGGAGAGGGAGGCAGCGAACCGGGGAGCTGTTTTTT; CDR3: CASMRRGRQRTGELFF
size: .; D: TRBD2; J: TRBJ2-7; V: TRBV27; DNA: TGTGCCAGCCGGGAGGCAGGATTCTACGAGCAGTACTTC; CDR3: CASREAGFYEQYF